This passage covers 30 T cell receptor beta chains from one sample sequenced in a study of human T cells and chemical hapten exposure. Described time point: patch test 3, about 24 weeks after DPC sensitization. Regarding treatment: therapeutic diphenylcyclopropenone sensitization with weekly scalp DPC. TCRdb independently ran MiXCR on the RACE reads; one entry per CDR3 protein. The data show 100,000 to 120,000 distinct CDR3 sequences, 34% seen once. The specimen was whole blood, collected in connection with sensitization to the hapten diphenylcyclopropenone (DPC). The source is a man in his forties with alopecia areata. Some clones in this sample may be carry-over from other donors' samples.

There are a few counts of this clonotype. The chain has TRBV10-3 and TRBJ2-3; unclear D gene. Trimming left V 4 bases short and J 3 bases short, with 8 bases between. Germline V gene data show CDR1 as ENHRY and CDR2 as SYGVKD. CDR3 size: 13 residues. The chain's CDR3 is CAISVSETDTQYF. For the CDR3, the DNA is TGTGCCATCAGTGTCTCCGAGACAGATACGCAGTATTTT.

This clonotype was seen a few times. The chain carries TRBV7-8 and TRBJ2-3, with 12 nucleotides matching TRBD2. V was clipped by 5 bases and J by 3 bases; unmatched bases: 9. Germline lookup yields CDR1 SGHVS and CDR2 FQNEAQ. The CDR3 spans 17 residues. CDR3 region: CASSQRLAGDRTDTQYF. The CDR3 coding sequence is TGTGCCAGCAGCCAACGACTAGCGGGAGATAGGACAGATACGCAGTATTTT. Using reference TRBV7-8 and TRBJ2-3 for the parts outside the CDR3, the full variable domain is GAGVSQSPRYKVAKRGQDVALRCDPISGHVSLFWYQQALGQGPEFLTYFQNEAQLDKSGLPSDRFFAERPEGSVSTLKIQRTQQEDSAVYLCASSQRLAGDRTDTQYFGPGTRLTVL.

V gene TRBV5-1 combines with J gene TRBJ1-1; a possible D gene is TRBD1 (6 bases). Trimming removed 0 bases from V and 4 bases from J, with 13 bases in between. Germline loops: CDR1 SGHRS, CDR2 YFSETQ. The CDR3 has 15 amino acids. The CDR3 loop is CASSLDGQSPTEAFF. The CDR3 DNA sequence: TGCGCCAGCAGCTTGGACGGACAGTCCCCCACTGAAGCTTTCTTT.

CDR3 amino acids: CATSDRTGSDEQFF. The DNA for the CDR3 is TGTGCCACCAGTGACCGAACAGGGTCGGATGAGCAGTTCTTC. The chain carries TRBV24-1 and TRBJ2-1; D is perhaps TRBD1 (6 bases). The CDR3 is 14 amino acids. Germline CDR1 KGHDR, CDR2 SFDVKD. With 4 bases removed from V and 8 bases from J, the gap between germline ends came to 14 bases.

The J gene is TRBJ2-3, the V gene TRBV18; D gene unclear. V lost 3 bases, J lost 1 base, and 14 bases lay in between. This CDR3 has 16 residues. CDR1 and CDR2 (germline): KGHSH, LQKENI. The CDR3 DNA is TGTGCCAGCTCACCCCAGGAGACGTCACGCACAGATACGCAGTATTTT. It codes for CASSPQETSRTDTQYF. Full variable domain (missing parts from reference TRBV18 and TRBJ2-3): NAGVMQNPRHLVRRRGQEARLRCSPMKGHSHVYWYRQLPEEGLKFMVYLQKENIIDESGMPKERFSAEFPKEGPSILRIQQVVRGDSAAYFCASSPQETSRTDTQYFGPGTRLTVL.

CDR3 DNA: TGCAGTGCTAGAGTGGACAGGGGGGTTGGGGAGCTGTTTTTT. It translates to CSARVDRGVGELFF. The rearrangement links TRBV20-1 to TRBJ2-2; TRBD1 agrees at 10 bases. Germline lookup yields CDR1 DFQATT and CDR2 SNEGSKA (reference sequence). The V gene end was trimmed by 1 base and the J gene end by 8 bases; junction bases not matched to a gene: 4. The CDR3 length is 14 residues.

This clonotype was observed a handful of times. The gene calls are TRBV6-2 or TRBV6-3 and TRBJ2-5; the match to TRBD2 covers 16 bases. V lost 6 bases, J lost 5 bases, and 3 bases stayed unmatched. There are 15 residues in the CDR3. Germline V gives CDR1 MNHEY, CDR2 SVGEGT. DNA of the CDR3: TGTGCCAGCAGGAGGGGACTAGCGGGAGGGGAGACCCAGTACTTC. Its protein product is CASRRGLAGGETQYF.

This clonotype was counted between two and nine times. The chain combines TRBV27 with TRBJ2-7; 7 nucleotides agree with TRBD1. CDR3 size: 13 residues. Trimming took 9 bases from V and 2 from J; bases not matched to a gene: 7. CDR1 MNHEY and CDR2 SMNVEV come from the germline V gene (reference sequence). The CDR3: CARDRPPAYEQYV. CDR3 sequence (DNA): TGTGCCAGGGACAGGCCTCCGGCCTACGAGCAGTACGTC.

This clonotype has only a few counts. The CDR3 DNA is TGTGCCAGCAGCCAACTAGCGGGGTCTAGCACAGATACGCAGTATTTT. The encoded protein is CASSQLAGSSTDTQYF. This chain connects TRBV3-1 to TRBJ2-3; TRBD2 aligns across 9 bases. The CDR3 has 16 residues. CDR1 and CDR2 from the germline V gene are LGHDT and YNNKEL (reference sequence). The J segment lost 0 bases and the V segment lost 2 bases, leaving 3 bases of the junction unmatched.

The chain has TRBV9 and TRBJ2-7, with TRBD2 matching over 8 bases. The CDR3 is 16 amino acids. Germline loops: CDR1 SGDLS, CDR2 YYNGEE. Unmatched junction bases numbered 13, after V lost 3 bases and J lost 5 bases. CDR3 residues: CASSASGTRYGNEQYF. The DNA of the CDR3 is TGTGCCAGCAGCGCGTCCGGGACTAGATACGGAAACGAGCAGTACTTC.

This clonotype has just a few counts. The genes are TRBV20-1 and TRBJ2-3; the D gene is possibly TRBD2 (5 bases). Germline V gene lookup returns CDR1 DFQATT and CDR2 SNEGSKA (reference sequence). V was clipped by 6 bases and J by 4 bases, with 14 bases between them. CDR3 length: 13 residues. CDR3 sequence (DNA): TGCAGTGCCGGAGGCGGGTTGGCAGATACGCAGTATTTT. Translation gives CSAGGGLADTQYF.

This clonotype was counted between two and nine times. For the CDR3, the DNA is TGTGCCAGCTTCCCGGGTCCGAATTCACCCCTCCACTTT. It yields the protein CASFPGPNSPLHF. The chain recombines TRBV6-5 with TRBJ1-6; D remains ambiguous. The CDR3 runs to 13 residues. V was pared by 8 bases and J by 7 bases, with 12 bases between. Germline lookup yields CDR1 MNHEY and CDR2 SVGAGI.

The chain combines TRBV13 with TRBJ2-1; 10 bases match TRBD2. Germline assignment: CDR1 PRHDT and CDR2 FYEKMQ (reference sequence). V lost 4 bases and J lost 8; bases outside the gene matches: 14. CDR3 length: 17 amino acids. CDR3 nucleotides: TGTGCCAGCAGCTGGATGGAAGTAGCGGGAGGCAAGGATGAGCAGTTCTTC. This encodes CASSWMEVAGGKDEQFF.

The chain couples TRBV27 to TRBJ1-5; D not certain. The V end lost 6 bases, the J end lost 4 bases, and 10 bases lay between the germline ends. This CDR3 comprises 13 residues. Germline assignment: CDR1 MNHEY and CDR2 SMNVEV (reference sequence). The chain's CDR3 is CASRALGNQPQHF. CDR3 nucleotides: TGTGCCAGCAGGGCCCTGGGGAATCAGCCCCAGCATTTT.

This clonotype was seen a handful of times. The chain links TRBV29-1 to TRBJ2-3; D is unresolved. Per germline, CDR1 SQVTM and CDR2 ANQGSEA. This CDR3 comprises 13 residues. V dropped 2 bases and J dropped 4 bases, with 10 bases sitting between them. The CDR3 here is CSVESALADTQYF. Here the CDR3 DNA reads TGCAGCGTTGAATCTGCGTTGGCAGATACGCAGTATTTT.

This clonotype was recorded a few times. CDR3 in amino acids: CASSPPRQGLLETQYF. The CDR3 region has the DNA TGTGCCAGCAGTCCCCCGAGACAGGGCCTCCTTGAGACCCAGTACTTC. The V gene is TRBV6-5, the J gene TRBJ2-5, with TRBD1 matching over 7 bases. The CDR3 covers 16 residues. Per germline, CDR1 MNHEY and CDR2 SVGAGI. Trimming at V came to 5 bases and at J to 5 bases, leaving 14 bases not matched to a gene.

The sample holds a few counts of this clonotype. This sequence joins TRBV6-5 and TRBJ2-3; maybe TRBD2 (5 bases). The V end lost 7 bases, the J end lost 2 bases, and 10 bases lay between the germline ends. Per germline, CDR1 MNHEY and CDR2 SVGAGI. The CDR3 is 13 amino acids. The chain's CDR3 is CASIREITDTQYF. CDR3 nucleotides: TGTGCCAGCATCCGGGAAATCACAGATACGCAGTATTTT.

In this sample, this clonotype turned up a few times. The chain joins TRBV7-2 to TRBJ2-1; 15 positions agree with TRBD2. Looked up from germline, CDR1 is SGHTA and CDR2 is FQGNSA. V was pared by 4 bases and J by 10 bases, with 5 bases of the junction left unmatched. The length of the CDR3 is 15 residues. The DNA for the CDR3 is TGTGCCAGCAGCTCGGGACTAGCGGGGGGAGGGGAGCAGTTCTTC. Translation: CASSSGLAGGGEQFF. Looking up the rest from reference TRBV7-2 and TRBJ2-1 gives the full variable domain: GAGVSQSPSNKVTEKGKDVELRCDPISGHTALYWYRQSLGQGLEFLIYFQGNSAPDKSGLPSDRFSAERTGGSVSTLTIQRTQQEDSAVYLCASSSGLAGGGEQFFGPGTRLTVL.

The gene calls are TRBV20-1 and TRBJ1-2; D is uncertain. The CDR3 runs to 13 residues. Trimming cost V 1 base and J 8 bases, with 14 bases left between them. In germline, CDR1 is DFQATT, CDR2 SNEGSKA (reference sequence). The CDR3 DNA is TGCAGTGCTAGAGCCCCAGTCGGCGGCGGCTACACCTTC. It specifies CSARAPVGGGYTF.

This clonotype was detected only a few times. The chain combines TRBV12-3 or TRBV12-4 with TRBJ2-1; 14 nucleotides match TRBD2. CDR3 length: 14 residues. With V trimmed by 6 bases and J by 9 bases, 4 bases remained unmatched. This CDR3 reads CASRTSGRATEQFF. The CDR3 DNA reads as TGTGCCAGCAGGACTAGCGGGAGGGCCACTGAGCAGTTCTTC.

The chain joins TRBV5-6 to TRBJ2-7; 11 bases map to TRBD2. V dropped 1 base and J dropped 2; count of bases not matched to a gene: 8. The CDR3 contains 17 residues. Per the germline V gene, CDR1 is SGHDT and CDR2 is YYEEEE. The CDR3 bases are TGTGCCAGCAGCTTGCAAGGTGTACTAGCGGGAGCCTACGAGCAGTACGTC. Protein product: CASSLQGVLAGAYEQYV.

The chain uses TRBV5-1 and TRBJ2-3, with 14 bases aligning to TRBD2. This CDR3 spans 18 amino acids. Germline V gene lookup returns CDR1 SGHRS and CDR2 YFSETQ. Trimming at V came to 0 bases and at J to 2 bases, leaving 5 bases not matched to a gene. The CDR3 nucleotides are TGCGCCAGCAGCTTGGGACTAGCGGGAGGGAAATTCACAGATACGCAGTATTTT. As protein: CASSLGLAGGKFTDTQYF.

There are a few counts of this clonotype. DNA for the CDR3: TGTGCCATCAGTGGTCAAGGGACAGATCAGCCCCAGCATTTT. Its protein product is CAISGQGTDQPQHF. The genes are TRBV10-3 and TRBJ1-5; 7 bases map to TRBD1. The CDR3 contains 14 residues. The germline CDR1 and CDR2 sequences are ENHRY and SYGVKD. The V gene end was trimmed by 4 bases and the J gene end by 5 bases; junction bases not matched to a gene: 5.

V usage is TRBV3-1 and J usage is TRBJ1-1; no firm D call. Germline values: CDR1 LGHDT, CDR2 YNNKEL (reference sequence). The germline V and J ends were trimmed by 3 bases and 3 bases, with 11 bases remaining between them. This CDR3 spans 14 amino acids. CDR3 sequence (DNA): TGTGCCAGCAGCCACCAGGTCAGCGACACTGAAGCTTTCTTT. Encoded protein: CASSHQVSDTEAFF. The whole variable domain, filled in from reference TRBV3-1 and TRBJ1-1, reads DTAVSQTPKYLVTQMGNDKSIKCEQNLGHDTMYWYKQDSKKFLKIMFSYNNKELIINETVPNRFSPKSPDKAHLNLHINSLELGDSAVYFCASSHQVSDTEAFFGQGTRLTVV.

The chain carries TRBV19 and TRBJ1-4, with TRBD1 as a possible D gene (6 bases). CDR1 is LNHDA, CDR2 SQIVND, per germline (reference sequence). The CDR3 has 18 amino acids. V lost 1 base and J lost 5, with 20 bases in between. The CDR3 spells CASSIVWMRSGENEKLFF. Written as DNA, the CDR3 is TGTGCCAGTAGTATAGTTTGGATGCGGTCAGGGGAAAATGAAAAACTGTTTTTT. Based on the CDR3 plus reference TRBV19 and TRBJ1-4, the full variable domain is DGGITQSPKYLFRKEGQNVTLSCEQNLNHDAMYWYRQDPGQGLRLIYYSQIVNDFQKGDIAEGYSVSREKKESFPLTVTSAQKNPTAFYLCASSIVWMRSGENEKLFFGSGTQLSVL.

The V and J genes are TRBV7-9 and TRBJ2-2; 12 nucleotides line up with TRBD2. The length of the CDR3 is 17 residues. V gave up 6 bases and J gave up 6 bases; unmatched junction bases: 11. Germline V CDR1 and CDR2: SEHNR, FQNEAQ (reference sequence). The CDR3 reads CASSFSRLAGASGELFF. The CDR3 DNA follows: TGTGCCAGCAGTTTTTCCCGACTAGCGGGAGCCTCCGGGGAGCTGTTTTTT.

The rearrangement uses TRBV2 and TRBJ2-7, with 13 bases aligning to TRBD2. CDR1 SNHLY and CDR2 FYNNEI come from the germline V gene. This CDR3 is built from 16 residues. J lost 3 bases, V lost 8 bases, and 10 bases had no gene match. The CDR3 DNA is TGTGCCAGCCTGAGGTCGGGACTAGCGGGGATCTACGAGCAGTACTTC. It codes for CASLRSGLAGIYEQYF.

This clonotype has just one count. This chain uses TRBV12-3 or TRBV12-4 with TRBJ1-1; D is perhaps TRBD1 (5 bases). V was pared by 5 bases and J by 0 bases, with 13 bases between. CDR3 length: 15 residues. In nucleotides, the CDR3 is TGTGCCAGCAGTCAGGTGCGACAGATGAACACTGAAGCTTTCTTT. This codes for CASSQVRQMNTEAFF.

This chain connects TRBV5-1 to TRBJ2-3, with no clear D. CDR1 is SGHRS and CDR2 is YFSETQ in the germline V gene. Trimming shortened V by 2 bases and J by 2 bases, and 9 bases separated the two germline ends. The CDR3 totals 14 residues. CDR3 DNA: TGCGCCAGCAGCTTTGGCTTCTACACAGATACGCAGTATTTT. Translating it yields CASSFGFYTDTQYF.

In its sample, this clonotype was seen a few times. The chain carries TRBV11-2 and TRBJ2-4; 12 nucleotides align to TRBD2. Germline CDR1 SGHAT, CDR2 FQNNGV. CDR3 size: 20 residues. The J segment lost 7 bases and the V segment lost 0 bases, leaving 16 bases of the junction unmatched. CDR3 residues: CASSLDRAASGRAGLNIQYF. The DNA for the CDR3 is TGTGCCAGCAGCTTAGATAGGGCGGCTAGCGGGAGGGCCGGATTGAACATTCAGTACTTC.